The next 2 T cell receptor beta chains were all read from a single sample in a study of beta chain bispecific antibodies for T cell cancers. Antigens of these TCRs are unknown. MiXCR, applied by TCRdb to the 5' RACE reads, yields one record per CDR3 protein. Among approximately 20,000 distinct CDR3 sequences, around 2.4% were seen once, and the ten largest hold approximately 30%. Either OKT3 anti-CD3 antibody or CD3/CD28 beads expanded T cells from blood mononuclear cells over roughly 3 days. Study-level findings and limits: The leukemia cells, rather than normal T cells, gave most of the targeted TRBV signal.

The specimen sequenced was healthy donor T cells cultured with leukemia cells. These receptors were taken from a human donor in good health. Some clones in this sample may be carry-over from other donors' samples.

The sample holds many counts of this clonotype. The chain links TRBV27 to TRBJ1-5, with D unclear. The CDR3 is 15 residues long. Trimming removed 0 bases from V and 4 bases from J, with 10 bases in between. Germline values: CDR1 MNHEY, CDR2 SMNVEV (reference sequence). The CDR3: CASSLSRGGNQPQHF. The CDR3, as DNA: TGTGCCAGCAGTTTATCGCGGGGTGGGAATCAGCCCCAGCATTTT.

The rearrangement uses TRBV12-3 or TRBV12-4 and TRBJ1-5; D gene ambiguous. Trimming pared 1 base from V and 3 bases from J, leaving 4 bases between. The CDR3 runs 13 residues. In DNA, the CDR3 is TGTGCCAGCAGTTTAGGACCCAATCAGCCCCAGCATTTT. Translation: CASSLGPNQPQHF.